This TCR beta chain was obtained from a study of blood T cells in healthy people across ages. The CDR3 loop spans 16 amino acids. From germline, CDR1 is SQVTM and CDR2 ANQGSEA. V lost 2 bases and J lost 1, with 17 bases in between. Then a second PCR, running about 7 to 11 cycles, was carried out with a sample-barcoded 5' primer and a J-beta primer mix. TCRdb called the 5' RACE reads again in MiXCR, with one record for every CDR3 protein. The sample has 750,000 to 1,000,000 distinct CDR3 sequences; under 35% are singletons. This sample also belongs to another study, concerning T cells of mothers and their children.

The sample taken for sequencing was blood. The gene calls are TRBV29-1 and TRBJ1-1; tentatively, D is TRBD1 (5 bases). The TCR originated in a woman in her 40s in good health. CDR3 sequence (DNA): TGCAGCGTTGAAACAGCCTGGACAAGGGCGAACACTGAAGCTTTCTTT. Its protein product is CSVETAWTRANTEAFF. The full variable domain, completed using reference TRBV29-1 and TRBJ1-1, is SAVISQKPSRDICQRGTSLTIQCQVDSQVTMMFWYRQQPGQSLTLIATANQGSEATYESGFVIDKFPISRPNLTFSTLTVSNMSPEDSSIYLCSVETAWTRANTEAFFGQGTRLTVV.